Shown below are 28 T cell receptor beta chains from a single sample sequenced in a study of T-cell memory formation after mild COVID-19. TCRdb used MiXCR to reprocess the 5' RACE reads, holding one entry per CDR3 protein. The table includes fewer than 90,000 distinct CDR3 sequences, 10% to 15% detected once. The specimen sequenced was PBMCs or a T cell subset sorted from them (not recorded which). The receptors stem from a man aged 18 to 35 who had mild COVID-19 (a few samples of this study predate the infection). Cell type and time point are not known.

The V and J genes are TRBV7-3 and TRBJ2-2; 12 nucleotides match TRBD2. Per germline, CDR1 SGHTA and CDR2 FQGTGA. CDR3 size: 16 residues. V dropped 5 bases and J dropped 3; count of bases not matched to a gene: 4. The CDR3 loop is CASSPRLAGDTGELFF. The CDR3 DNA follows: TGTGCCAGCAGCCCCCGACTAGCGGGGGACACCGGGGAGCTGTTTTTT.

The gene calls are TRBV20-1 and TRBJ2-7, with TRBD1 as a possible D gene (6 bases). V dropped 3 bases and J dropped 2 bases, with 14 bases sitting between them. The germline V gene encodes CDR1 DFQATT and CDR2 SNEGSKA (reference sequence). This CDR3 has 14 amino acids. CDR3 coding DNA: TGCAGTGCTAGGACAAGGGACACACCCTACGAGCAGTACTTC. Translation gives CSARTRDTPYEQYF.

The chain uses TRBV20-1 and TRBJ1-4; a possible D gene is TRBD1 (5 bases). The germline gives CDR1 DFQATT, CDR2 SNEGSKA (reference sequence). The CDR3 length is 12 residues. The germline V and J ends were trimmed by 7 bases and 3 bases, with 9 bases remaining between them. The CDR3 DNA reads as TGCAGTGTTGGGGGGGCTAATGAAAAACTGTTTTTT. This gives the protein CSVGGANEKLFF.

This clonotype was observed a handful of times. The chain combines TRBV6-5 with TRBJ1-1; D might be TRBD1 (5 bases). CDR1 MNHEY and CDR2 SVGAGI come from the germline V gene. The CDR3 consists of 11 residues. V shed 7 bases and J shed 7 bases, with 10 bases lying between them. Here the CDR3 DNA reads TGTGCCAGCACGCTCGGGGGTGAAGCTTTCTTT. It is translated as CASTLGGEAFF.

The chain has TRBV10-3 and TRBJ1-5, with D hard to call. Germline CDR1 ENHRY, CDR2 SYGVKD. Trimming stripped 0 bases from V and 3 bases from J, with 18 bases between. This CDR3 is built from 18 residues. The CDR3 DNA follows: TGTGCCATCAGTGAGTCGGGCCTCCAAGGGTCCTTCAATCAGCCCCAGCATTTT. Translating it yields CAISESGLQGSFNQPQHF.

The J gene is TRBJ2-5, the V gene TRBV5-4; 11 nucleotides match TRBD2. The junction had 12 bases not matched to a gene; V was cut back by 0 bases and J by 2 bases. CDR1 is SGHNT, CDR2 YYREEE, per germline (reference sequence). This CDR3 has 19 residues. This CDR3 reads CASSLGPSASGGLQETQYF. DNA of the CDR3: TGTGCCAGCAGCTTGGGCCCATCGGCTAGCGGGGGGTTACAAGAGACCCAGTACTTC.

The V and J genes are TRBV6-6 and TRBJ1-1, with no clear D. From germline, CDR1 is MNHNY and CDR2 SVGAGI (reference sequence). CDR3 size: 11 residues. V was clipped by 5 bases and J by 6 bases, with 7 bases between them. The chain's CDR3 is CASSIVPEAFF. CDR3 nucleotide sequence: TGTGCCAGCAGTATTGTTCCTGAAGCTTTCTTT.

The genes are TRBV29-1 and TRBJ2-7; D unclear. CDR3 size: 12 residues. Germline V lookup: CDR1 SQVTM, CDR2 ANQGSEA. V lost 2 bases and J 2 bases, leaving 7 bases between the germline ends. The CDR3 DNA sequence: TGCAGCGTTGAAACTGATCCCTACGAGCAGTACTTC. It specifies CSVETDPYEQYF.

The chain couples TRBV29-1 to TRBJ2-5, with 13 positions matching TRBD2. Germline V gene lookup returns CDR1 SQVTM and CDR2 ANQGSEA. The CDR3 consists of 15 residues. J gave up 5 bases and V 4 bases, and 7 bases lay outside the gene matches. In DNA form, the CDR3 reads TGCAGCGTTGGGCCGGGACTAGCGGGGTCGGAGACCCAGTACTTC. Protein sequence: CSVGPGLAGSETQYF.

This clonotype showed up just a few times. V and J are TRBV7-2 and TRBJ2-7; 8 bases map to TRBD1. This CDR3 has 16 amino acids. Germline values: CDR1 SGHTA, CDR2 FQGNSA. The junction had 10 bases not matched to a gene; V was cut back by 0 bases and J by 6 bases. Here the CDR3 reads CASSLALGQALGEQYF. The DNA of the CDR3 is TGTGCCAGCAGCTTAGCGTTGGGACAGGCCCTCGGCGAGCAGTACTTC.

The chain employs TRBV3-1 and TRBJ2-5, with 7 bases aligning to TRBD1. CDR3 length: 17 amino acids. V was pared by 4 bases and J by 3 bases, with 14 bases of the junction left unmatched. The V gene's germline CDR1 is LGHDT and CDR2 YNNKEL (reference sequence). DNA for the CDR3: TGTGCCAGCAGCCTTGGACAGGCAAAGACTACCAAAGAGACCCAGTACTTC. Residues: CASSLGQAKTTKETQYF.

The chain uses TRBV4-1 and TRBJ2-4, with 10 bases aligning to TRBD2. The J segment lost 6 bases and the V segment lost 3 bases, leaving 8 bases of the junction unmatched. CDR1 is MGHRA, CDR2 YSYEKL, per germline. CDR3 size: 16 residues. The CDR3 DNA sequence: TGCGCCAGCAGCCACCACGAGAGACTAGCGGGAAACATTCAGTACTTC. It is translated as CASSHHERLAGNIQYF.

The table lists this clonotype with a few counts. The chain combines TRBV5-1 with TRBJ1-1; D unclear. Deletions cut 4 bases from V and 4 bases from J, with 11 bases between. This CDR3 has 13 amino acids. From germline, CDR1 is SGHRS and CDR2 YFSETQ. Written as DNA, the CDR3 is TGCGCCAGCAGCGCCTCGGATATCACTGAAGCTTTCTTT. Amino acid sequence: CASSASDITEAFF.

This chain links TRBV28 with TRBJ2-7, with 10 nucleotides matching TRBD2. CDR3 length equals 17 residues. The germline gives CDR1 MDHEN, CDR2 SYDVKM. V lost 6 bases and J lost 1; bases outside the gene matches: 12. The CDR3 loop is CASSHAGLADMSYEQYV. The CDR3, as DNA: TGTGCCAGCAGCCACGCCGGACTAGCGGATATGTCCTACGAGCAGTACGTC.

This clonotype showed up just a few times. This rearrangement joins TRBV5-6 to TRBJ1-2; 10 positions match TRBD1. From germline, CDR1 is SGHDT and CDR2 YYEEEE. V lost 5 bases, J lost 3 bases, and 4 bases stayed unmatched. The CDR3 is 14 amino acids. CDR3 sequence (DNA): TGTGCCAGCAGACAGACAGGGGGCGACTATGGCTACACCTTC. Amino acid sequence: CASRQTGGDYGYTF.

In its sample, this clonotype was seen a few times. This rearrangement joins TRBV7-9 to TRBJ1-2; D is ambiguous. CDR3 length: 11 amino acids. V lost 5 bases to trimming and J lost 8 bases, with 9 bases between them. The germline CDR1 and CDR2 sequences are SEHNR and FQNEAQ (reference sequence). CDR3 nucleotide sequence: TGTGCCAGCAGCCTCAGTGGGGGCTACACCTTC. Amino acids: CASSLSGGYTF.

This chain connects TRBV30 to TRBJ2-7, with 7 bases fitting TRBD2. There are 14 residues in the CDR3. Losses at the gene ends were 7 bases for V and 3 bases for J; bases not matched to a gene: 12. Germline assignment: CDR1 GTSNPN and CDR2 SVGIG (reference sequence). As DNA, the CDR3 is TGTGCCTCCTCCGGGGAGGGGCAGAGCTACGAGCAGTACTTC. Amino acid sequence: CASSGEGQSYEQYF.

A few counts support this clonotype. The J gene is TRBJ1-1, the V gene TRBV7-6; D uncertain. V was cut by 0 bases and J by 6 bases, with 14 bases left in between. CDR3 length: 15 residues. Germline CDR1 SGHVS, CDR2 FNYEAQ. The CDR3 loop is CASSLASDSPAEAFF. As DNA, the CDR3 is TGTGCCAGCAGCTTAGCGAGCGATTCTCCGGCTGAAGCTTTCTTT.

V usage is TRBV4-3 and J usage is TRBJ2-6, with D unclear. CDR1 and CDR2 from the germline V gene are LGHNA and YSLEER. Trimming removed 0 bases at V and 2 bases at J, with 8 bases between. This CDR3 contains 16 residues. CDR3 nucleotides: TGCGCCAGCAGCCAAGATCCCGACCCTGGGGCCAACGTCCTGACTTTC. As protein: CASSQDPDPGANVLTF.

This clonotype was counted a few times. This sequence joins TRBV4-1 and TRBJ1-5; 7 bases are a match to TRBD1. CDR1 is MGHRA, CDR2 YSYEKL, per germline. Trimming took 5 bases from V and 4 from J; bases not matched to a gene: 8. CDR3 length equals 15 residues. CDR3 DNA sequence: TGCGCCAGCAGCAACCGGGACAGCCCTAATCAGCCCCAGCATTTT. Its translation: CASSNRDSPNQPQHF.

This chain connects TRBV5-5 to TRBJ1-1, with 9 bases that match TRBD1. The CDR3 consists of 15 residues. Trimming cost V 4 bases and J 5 bases; bases outside gene matches: 9. CDR1 is SGHKS and CDR2 is YYEKEE in the germline V gene (reference sequence). The CDR3 DNA reads as TGTGCCAGCAGCAGGCGGGACAGGGAATGGACTGAAGCTTTCTTT. Encoded protein: CASSRRDREWTEAFF.

The chain's CDR3 is CASSLTMNTEAFF. The CDR3 DNA reads as TGTGCCAGCAGTTTAACGATGAACACTGAAGCTTTCTTT. The chain recombines TRBV27 with TRBJ1-1; D gene uncertain. Trimming stripped 2 bases from V and 0 bases from J, with 4 bases between. The CDR3 loop spans 13 amino acids. Germline CDR1 is MNHEY and CDR2 is SMNVEV (reference sequence).

The rearrangement joins TRBV21-1 to TRBJ2-7; the D call in the table, TRBD1, was not verified against the DNA. TRBV21-1 is recorded as a pseudogene. The CDR3 covers 16 residues. The CDR3 DNA reads as TGTGCCAGCAGCAAAGCCTCCAGGGGCCGCTTAGGCGAGCAGTACGTC. As protein: CASSKASRGRLGEQYV.

The gene calls are TRBV4-3 and TRBJ1-4; a weak D match, TRBD1 (5 bases). V was clipped by 2 bases and J by 8 bases, with 12 bases between them. This CDR3 comprises 14 residues. Looked up from germline, CDR1 is LGHNA and CDR2 is YSLEER. The CDR3 region has the DNA TGCGCCAGCAGCCAAAGGGGAGGGGCGGAAAAACTGTTTTTT. The encoded protein is CASSQRGGAEKLFF.

This clonotype was counted ten times or more. V is TRBV28 and J is TRBJ1-5; D ambiguous. V lost 5 bases and J 7 bases, leaving 24 bases between the germline ends. CDR3 length: 17 amino acids. The V gene's germline CDR1 is MDHEN and CDR2 SYDVKM. CDR3 protein: CASSPRRPYRVWQPQHF. DNA for the CDR3: TGTGCCAGCAGTCCACGACGACCATATAGGGTTTGGCAGCCCCAGCATTTT.

This chain connects TRBV5-4 to TRBJ1-2, with a possible D match to TRBD1 (6 bases). CDR1 SGHNT and CDR2 YYREEE come from the germline V gene (reference sequence). Trimming took off 2 bases at V and 6 bases at J, with 11 bases between the two ends. The CDR3 spans 13 residues. The CDR3 is CASSFGGAHGYTF. The CDR3 region has the DNA TGTGCCAGCAGCTTCGGGGGGGCGCATGGCTACACCTTC.

This clonotype was observed a handful of times. This rearrangement joins TRBV4-2 to TRBJ2-7; TRBD2 is a possible D gene (6 bases). CDR1 and CDR2 from the germline V gene are LGHNA and YNFKEQ. This CDR3 region has 15 residues. V lost 1 base to trimming and J lost 2 bases, with 12 bases between them. The CDR3 DNA follows: TGTGCCAGCAGCCAAGTCGGGACTCCCGCCTACGAGCAGTACTTC. This sequence encodes CASSQVGTPAYEQYF.

The chain has TRBV7-9 and TRBJ1-4; 8 bases line up with TRBD1. The CDR3 loop spans 14 amino acids. Unmatched junction bases numbered 6, after V lost 4 bases and J lost 8 bases. Germline CDR1 reads SEHNR; CDR2 reads FQNEAQ (reference sequence). Written as DNA, the CDR3 is TGTGCCAGCAGCTCCGGGACAGGCGAAGAAAAACTGTTTTTT. Translation gives CASSSGTGEEKLFF.